The rows below give T cell receptor beta chains drawn from one sample of a study of vaccination and CD4 T cells after COVID-19. Their specific antigens are unknown. TCRdb analysed the PCR reads with MiXCR anew, one entry per CDR3 protein. The table includes approximately 22,000 distinct CDR3 sequences, around a third detected once. The sequences come from CD4+ T cells from blood, cultured in vitro, collected about 7 months after SARS-CoV-2 vaccination. All receptors come from a human donor who had recovered from COVID-19. The CDR3 runs from the conserved cysteine through the conserved F or W. The order of the fields is J gene, V gene, CDR3 protein.

J gene: TRBJ2-3; V gene: TRBV19; CDR3 protein: CASSPFRGRGDTQYF
J gene: TRBJ2-3; V gene: TRBV4-3; CDR3 protein: CASSQVPEAGAPDTQYF
J gene: TRBJ2-3; V gene: TRBV27; CDR3 protein: CASSFRGTDTQYF
J gene: TRBJ1-5; V gene: TRBV4-2; CDR3 protein: CASSQGIFQPQHF
J gene: TRBJ1-2; V gene: TRBV20-1; CDR3 protein: CSARVARVGYGYTF
J gene: TRBJ2-5; V gene: TRBV7-6; CDR3 protein: CASRPGTSGSGETQYF
J gene: TRBJ2-7; V gene: TRBV6-1; CDR3 protein: CASRRGQGYEQYF
J gene: TRBJ2-3; V gene: TRBV7-8; CDR3 protein: CASSLAGRNTDTQYF
J gene: TRBJ1-1; V gene: TRBV6-2/TRBV6-3; CDR3 protein: CASSPDGLNTEAFF
J gene: TRBJ2-7; V gene: TRBV5-3; CDR3 protein: CAPRDQGQRTYEQYF
J gene: TRBJ1-1; V gene: TRBV19; CDR3 protein: CASRAPGNTEAFF
J gene: TRBJ2-2; V gene: TRBV11-3; CDR3 protein: CASSNRDRLGGELFF
J gene: TRBJ1-2; V gene: TRBV20-1; CDR3 protein: CSASFPGLEDGYTF
J gene: TRBJ2-3; V gene: TRBV7-9; CDR3 protein: CASSRTSGGADTQYF
J gene: TRBJ2-1; V gene: TRBV20-1; CDR3 protein: CSASRAHEQFF
J gene: TRBJ1-5; V gene: TRBV19; CDR3 protein: CASSEWGQGGQPQHF
J gene: TRBJ2-1; V gene: TRBV20-1; CDR3 protein: CSAAPGLAGEWQFF
J gene: TRBJ2-3; V gene: TRBV11-3; CDR3 protein: CASLSTLGDTQYF
J gene: TRBJ1-1; V gene: TRBV21-1; CDR3 protein: CASSTGVASTEAFF
J gene: TRBJ1-1; V gene: TRBV4-2; CDR3 protein: CASSQDPGQGLGETEAFF
J gene: TRBJ1-2; V gene: TRBV20-1; CDR3 protein: CSAETANYGYTF
J gene: TRBJ2-1; V gene: TRBV7-3; CDR3 protein: CASSLRGLSYNEQFF
J gene: TRBJ1-6; V gene: TRBV20-1; CDR3 protein: CSASSGAGVRINSPLHF
J gene: TRBJ2-7; V gene: TRBV19; CDR3 protein: CASSRAGTGGLYEQYF